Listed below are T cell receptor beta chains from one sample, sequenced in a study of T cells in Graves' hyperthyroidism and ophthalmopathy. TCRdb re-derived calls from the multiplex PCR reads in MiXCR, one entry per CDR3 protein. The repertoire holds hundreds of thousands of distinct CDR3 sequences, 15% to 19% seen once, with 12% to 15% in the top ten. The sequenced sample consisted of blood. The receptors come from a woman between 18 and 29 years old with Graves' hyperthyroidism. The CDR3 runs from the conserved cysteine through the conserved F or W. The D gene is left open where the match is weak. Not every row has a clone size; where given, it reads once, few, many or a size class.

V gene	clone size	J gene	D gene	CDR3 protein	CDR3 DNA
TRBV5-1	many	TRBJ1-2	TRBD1	CASSLARGQGGYTF	TGCGCCAGCAGCTTGGCCAGGGGGCAAGGGGGCTACACCTTC
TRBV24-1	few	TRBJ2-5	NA	CATSDFLAGKGETQYF	TGTGCCACCAGTGATTTTTTGGCGGGTAAAGGAGAAACCCAGTACTTC
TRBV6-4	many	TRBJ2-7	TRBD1	CASSVTGGHNEQYF	TGTGCCAGCAGTGTTACAGGGGGCCACAACGAGCAGTACTTC
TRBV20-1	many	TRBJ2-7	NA	CSARQLYEQYF	TGCAGTGCTAGGCAACTCTACGAGCAGTACTTC
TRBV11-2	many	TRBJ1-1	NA	CASSRITGWVTEAFF	TGTGCCAGCAGCCGTATCACAGGATGGGTCACTGAAGCTTTCTTT
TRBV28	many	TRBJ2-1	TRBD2	CASSYSGTSSYNEQFF	TGTGCCAGCAGTTACTCCGGGACTAGCTCCTACAATGAGCAGTTCTTC
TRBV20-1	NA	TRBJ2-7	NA	CSAVTFSSSYEQYF	TGCAGTGCCGTGACATTTTCAAGCTCCTACGAGCAGTACTTC
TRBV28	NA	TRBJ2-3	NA	CASSLQTPAADTQYF	TGTGCCAGCAGTTTACAGACCCCAGCCGCAGATACGCAGTATTTT
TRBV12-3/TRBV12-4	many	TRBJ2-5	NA	CASSPGTSVGETQYF	TGTGCCAGCAGCCCCGGGACAAGTGTAGGAGAGACCCAGTACTTC
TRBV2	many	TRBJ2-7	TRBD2	CASTIRRLAGGNPYEQYF	TGTGCCAGCACCATACGAAGGCTAGCGGGAGGAAACCCCTACGAGCAGTACTTC
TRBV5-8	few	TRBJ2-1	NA	CASSYGLDGDNNEQFF	TGTGCCAGCAGCTATGGACTAGACGGGGACAACAATGAGCAGTTCTTC
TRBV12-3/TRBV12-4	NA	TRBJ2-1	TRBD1	CASGKGRGTGGNEQFF	TGTGCCAGCGGAAAGGGTAGGGGGACAGGGGGCAATGAGCAGTTCTTC
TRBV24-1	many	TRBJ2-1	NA	CATSDLGRQGSYEQFF	TGTGCCACCAGTGATTTGGGCAGGCAGGGGTCGTATGAGCAGTTCTTC
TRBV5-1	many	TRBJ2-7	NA	CASSLGGSTYEQYF	TGCGCCAGCAGCTTGGGAGGCAGTACCTACGAGCAGTACTTC
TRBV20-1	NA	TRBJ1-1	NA	CSAREHLNTEAFF	TGCAGTGCTAGGGAACACCTGAACACTGAAGCTTTCTTT
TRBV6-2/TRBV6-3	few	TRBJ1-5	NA	CASTKGGINQPQHF	TGTGCCAGCACCAAGGGGGGAATAAATCAGCCCCAGCATTTT
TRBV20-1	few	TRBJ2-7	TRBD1	CSARDPGQGAYEQYF	TGCAGTGCTAGGGACCCGGGACAGGGGGCCTACGAGCAGTACTTC
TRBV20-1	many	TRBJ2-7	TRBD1	CSARDRDRTIEQYF	TGCAGTGCTAGAGATAGGGACAGGACTATAGAGCAGTACTTC
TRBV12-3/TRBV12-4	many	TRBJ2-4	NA	CASSFFLLAKNIQYF	TGTGCCAGCAGTTTCTTCCTACTAGCCAAAAACATTCAGTACTTC
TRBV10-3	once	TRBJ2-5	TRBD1	CAIRDRGQQETQYF	TGTGCCATCCGGGACAGGGGGCAACAAGAGACCCAGTACTTC
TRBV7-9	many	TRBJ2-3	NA	CASSPSQRWSTDTQYF	TGTGCCAGCAGCCCCAGCCAGCGGTGGAGCACAGATACGCAGTATTTT
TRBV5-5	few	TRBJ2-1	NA	CASSLEGAADEQFF	TGTGCCAGCAGCTTGGAAGGGGCGGCCGATGAGCAGTTCTTC
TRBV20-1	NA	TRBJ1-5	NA	CSAITGRINQPQHF	TGCAGTGCTATTACAGGACGGATCAATCAGCCCCAGCATTTT
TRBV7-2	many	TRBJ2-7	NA	CASSLGGLALYEQYF	TGTGCCAGCAGCTTAGGAGGGCTAGCGCTCTACGAGCAGTACTTC
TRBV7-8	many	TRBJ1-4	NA	CASSLKNTAPNEKLFF	TGTGCCAGCAGCTTAAAAAATACAGCCCCTAATGAAAAACTGTTTTTT
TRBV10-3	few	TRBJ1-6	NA	CAISRQAGSYNSPLHF	TGTGCCATCAGCAGACAGGCGGGCTCCTATAATTCACCCCTCCACTTT
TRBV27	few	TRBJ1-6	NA	CASSSSVSLAPLHF	TGTGCCAGCAGTTCGAGTGTGTCTTTAGCACCCCTCCACTTT
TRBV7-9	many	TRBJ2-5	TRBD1	CASSFGTGVETQYF	TGTGCCAGCAGCTTCGGGACAGGGGTAGAGACCCAGTACTTC
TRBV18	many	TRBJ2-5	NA	CASSPPARKETQYF	TGTGCCAGCTCACCACCAGCCCGAAAAGAGACCCAGTACTTC
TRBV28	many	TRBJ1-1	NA	CASRSGYTEAFF	TGTGCCAGCAGATCTGGGTACACTGAAGCTTTCTTT
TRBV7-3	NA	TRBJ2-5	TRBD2	CAGSLTPRGLAGKETQYF	TGTGCCGGCAGCTTAACCCCCCGTGGGTTAGCGGGAAAAGAGACCCAGTACTTC
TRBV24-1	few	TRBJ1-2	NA	CATSGTENYGYTF	TGTGCCACCAGCGGAACAGAGAACTATGGCTACACCTTC
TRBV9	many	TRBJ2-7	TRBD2	CASSVAAGGSYEQYF	TGTGCCAGCAGCGTAGCGGCGGGGGGAAGCTACGAGCAGTACTTC
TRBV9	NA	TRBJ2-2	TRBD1	CASSGTRDRGSRVNTGELFF	TGTGCCAGCAGCGGGACTCGGGACAGGGGAAGTCGAGTCAACACCGGGGAGCTGTTTTTT
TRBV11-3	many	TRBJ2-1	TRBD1	CASSPRDSEQFF	TGTGCCAGCAGCCCTAGGGACAGTGAGCAGTTCTTC
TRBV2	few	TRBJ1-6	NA	CASRSTGSHSPLHF	TGTGCCAGCAGATCAACAGGGTCTCATTCACCCCTCCACTTT
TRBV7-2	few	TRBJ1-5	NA	CASSLNRYQPQHF	TGTGCCAGCAGCTTAAACAGATATCAGCCCCAGCATTTT
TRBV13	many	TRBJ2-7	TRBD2	CASSPGLARYEQYF	TGTGCCAGCAGCCCGGGACTAGCGAGATACGAGCAGTACTTC
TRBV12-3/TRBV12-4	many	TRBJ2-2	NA	CASSQGQIGELFF	TGTGCCAGCAGCCAGGGGCAAATCGGGGAGCTGTTTTTT
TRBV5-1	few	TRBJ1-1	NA	CASSLERNSPEAFF	TGCGCCAGCAGCTTGGAACGGAATTCCCCTGAAGCTTTCTTT
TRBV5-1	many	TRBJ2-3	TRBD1	CASSFGTGSIDTQYF	TGCGCCAGCAGCTTCGGGACAGGAAGCATAGATACGCAGTATTTT